This TCR beta chain came from a study of blood T cell repertoires in COVID-19. Study in general: Material from acute and convalescent COVID-19 was sourced from the United States, Italy and Spain. The analysed material was cDNA or gDNA that came from T cells, B-cell-depleted T cells, or PBMCs.

Per the authors' pipeline: By means of reference gene primer amplification, nucleated cell counts were estimated. Using immunoSEQ multiplex PCR, the repertoire was profiled, and TCRdb retains in-frame clones only, with some absent. For V, J and clone size, that table is used; D and trimming come from the DNA. The sample consists of 55,000 to 65,000 clones, about 80% of them appearing once. The trim removed 1 base at V and 7 bases at J, leaving 9 bases unmatched. Germline V lookup: CDR1 SGHVS, CDR2 FQNEAQ. This CDR3 is 15 amino acids long. The TCR comes from a man in his 60s with acute or convalescent COVID-19. The sequenced sample consisted of peripheral blood. This chain connects TRBV7-8 to TRBJ1-2; 7 positions match TRBD1. This CDR3 is CASSLVPGQFSGYTF. CDR3 nucleotides: TGTGCCAGCAGCTTAGTGCCGGGACAGTTCTCTGGCTACACCTTC.